The 2 T cell receptor beta chains below come from one sample, sequenced in a study of control samples from healthy donors and cancer patients. Profiled with immunoSEQ multiplex PCR; TCRdb holds only in-frame clones, not every one. This sample carries approximately 170,000 clones, roughly 89% of them seen once, and the ten largest clones take 1.4%. Sequencing used blood. The receptors come from a woman aged 45-65 years in good health.

The genes are TRBV4-3 and TRBJ2-5, with no clear D. V lost 0 bases and J 5 bases, leaving 10 bases between the germline ends. Germline CDR1 is LGHNA and CDR2 is YSLEER. This CDR3 contains 14 residues. CDR3 sequence (DNA): TGCGCCAGCAGCCAAGACAGGTCCGTCGAGACCCAGTACTTC. It specifies CASSQDRSVETQYF.

This clone was seen just once. The chain couples TRBV7-2 to TRBJ1-4; TRBD1 aligns across 8 bases. Germline CDR1 SGHTA, CDR2 FQGNSA. The CDR3 is 14 amino acids. V was clipped by 4 bases and J by 9 bases; unmatched bases: 7. The DNA of the CDR3 is TGTGCCAGCAGCTACGGACAGGGTTATCAAAAACTGTTTTTT. Translation gives CASSYGQGYQKLFF.